The rows below give T cell receptor beta chains drawn from one sample of a study of cytotoxic CD8 clonotypes in ibrutinib-treated CLL. The assay was immunoSEQ multiplex PCR, and TCRdb's table has in-frame clones only and misses some. The sample records 250,000 to 350,000 clones, roughly three quarters being singletons. Sequenced here: PBMCs, sampled at disease progression, from a patient treated with ibrutinib. These receptors originate from a human donor with chronic lymphocytic leukemia. Each CDR3 is given with its conserved first and last residue. The order of the fields is V gene, D gene, J gene, clone size, CDR3 DNA, CDR3 protein. The D gene is left open where the match is weak. Size values are once, few and many counts, or a class for expanded clones, and some rows have none.

V gene: TRBV5-8
D gene: NA
J gene: TRBJ2-1
clone size: NA
CDR3 DNA: TGTGCCAGCAGCTTTGGGCGGGGTTATGAGCAGTTCTTC
CDR3 protein: CASSFGRGYEQFF

V gene: TRBV11-3
D gene: NA
J gene: TRBJ2-3
clone size: NA
CDR3 DNA: TGTGCCAGCAGCCTACTTGGGGCAGATACGCAGTATTTT
CDR3 protein: CASSLLGADTQYF

V gene: TRBV7-8
D gene: NA
J gene: TRBJ2-1
clone size: NA
CDR3 DNA: TGTGCCAGCAGCTTAGTTCCGGCGGGAATCAAGAATGAGCAGTTCTTC
CDR3 protein: CASSLVPAGIKNEQFF

V gene: TRBV9
D gene: TRBD1
J gene: TRBJ2-3
clone size: NA
CDR3 DNA: TGTGCCAGCAGCTCTAGAGGACAGGGTAGAGCAGATACGCAGTATTTT
CDR3 protein: CASSSRGQGRADTQYF

V gene: TRBV5-1
D gene: NA
J gene: TRBJ1-4
clone size: NA
CDR3 DNA: TGCGCCAGCAGCTGGGTACTCGGGCTGTATGAAAAACTGTTTTTT
CDR3 protein: CASSWVLGLYEKLFF

V gene: TRBV6-1
D gene: TRBD1
J gene: TRBJ1-2
clone size: NA
CDR3 DNA: TGTGCCAGCAGTGGTGGGGGACAGGGCGGAATCGGCTACACCTTC
CDR3 protein: CASSGGGQGGIGYTF

V gene: TRBV7-2
D gene: NA
J gene: TRBJ1-2
clone size: NA
CDR3 DNA: TGTGCCAGCAGCTTAGACAGGGCCCACTATGGCTACACCTTC
CDR3 protein: CASSLDRAHYGYTF

V gene: TRBV9
D gene: NA
J gene: TRBJ2-2
clone size: NA
CDR3 DNA: TGTGCCAGCAGCGTGGGGAACACCGGGGAGCTGTTTTTT
CDR3 protein: CASSVGNTGELFF

V gene: TRBV7-2
D gene: NA
J gene: TRBJ1-1
clone size: NA
CDR3 DNA: TGTGCCAGCATGCCCGGGACAATGAACACTGAAGCTTTCTTT
CDR3 protein: CASMPGTMNTEAFF

V gene: TRBV6-5
D gene: NA
J gene: TRBJ2-7
clone size: NA
CDR3 DNA: TGTGCCAGCAGTAAGACGGCGTACGAGCAGTACTTC
CDR3 protein: CASSKTAYEQYF

V gene: TRBV9
D gene: NA
J gene: TRBJ2-3
clone size: NA
CDR3 DNA: TGTGCCAGCAGCGTCGGGCCGCACACAGATACGCAGTATTTT
CDR3 protein: CASSVGPHTDTQYF

V gene: TRBV11-2
D gene: NA
J gene: TRBJ2-1
clone size: NA
CDR3 DNA: TGTGCCAGCAGCTTAGGAACTAGTTCCTACAATGAGCAGTTCTTC
CDR3 protein: CASSLGTSSYNEQFF

V gene: TRBV19
D gene: TRBD2
J gene: TRBJ2-1
clone size: NA
CDR3 DNA: TGTGCCAGCTCCTCCCGACTAGCGTATCACAATGAGCAGTTCTTC
CDR3 protein: CASSSRLAYHNEQFF

V gene: TRBV11-2
D gene: TRBD1
J gene: TRBJ2-7
clone size: few
CDR3 DNA: TGTGCCAGCAGCCCCGGGACAGGGTTCTCCTACGAGCAGTACTTC
CDR3 protein: CASSPGTGFSYEQYF

V gene: TRBV7-3
D gene: NA
J gene: TRBJ2-6
clone size: NA
CDR3 DNA: TGTGCCAGCAGCTTCGGACACCTCAACTCTGGGGCCAACGTCCTGACTTTC
CDR3 protein: CASSFGHLNSGANVLTF

V gene: TRBV27
D gene: TRBD1
J gene: TRBJ1-2
clone size: few
CDR3 DNA: TGTGCCAGCAGTCCTACGACAGGGGCCCTCTGGGGCTACACCTTC
CDR3 protein: CASSPTTGALWGYTF

V gene: TRBV7-2
D gene: NA
J gene: TRBJ1-6
clone size: few
CDR3 DNA: TGTGCCAGCAGCCTGCAAATGGATTCACCCCTCCACTTT
CDR3 protein: CASSLQMDSPLHF

V gene: TRBV10-3
D gene: NA
J gene: TRBJ1-4
clone size: NA
CDR3 DNA: TGTGCCATCAGTGACTCGGAAGGGAGGGAAAAACTGTTTTTT
CDR3 protein: CAISDSEGREKLFF

V gene: TRBV9
D gene: NA
J gene: TRBJ2-2
clone size: NA
CDR3 DNA: TGTGCCAGCAGCCCCTTTGGATCCGCGAACACCGGGGAGCTGTTTTTT
CDR3 protein: CASSPFGSANTGELFF

V gene: TRBV19
D gene: NA
J gene: TRBJ1-5
clone size: NA
CDR3 DNA: TGTGCCAGTGGATATGGGGTGGCCATCAGGGCCCAGCATTTT
CDR3 protein: CASGYGVAIRAQHF

V gene: TRBV27
D gene: NA
J gene: TRBJ2-4
clone size: NA
CDR3 DNA: TGTGCCAGCAGTCCCAGGGGTTTGAACATTCAGTACTTC
CDR3 protein: CASSPRGLNIQYF

V gene: TRBV19
D gene: NA
J gene: TRBJ2-7
clone size: NA
CDR3 DNA: TGTGCCAGTAGTGCCGCCACAGCCTACGAGCAGTACTTC
CDR3 protein: CASSAATAYEQYF

V gene: TRBV13
D gene: NA
J gene: TRBJ2-2
clone size: NA
CDR3 DNA: TGTGCCACCCGGGAAAGGGGCGCCGGGGAGCTGTTTTTT
CDR3 protein: CATRERGAGELFF

V gene: TRBV2
D gene: TRBD2
J gene: TRBJ2-5
clone size: NA
CDR3 DNA: TGTGCCAGCCCGGGACTAGATACGGAGACCCAGTACTTC
CDR3 protein: CASPGLDTETQYF

V gene: TRBV5-1
D gene: TRBD2
J gene: TRBJ2-1
clone size: NA
CDR3 DNA: TGCGCCAGCAGCAGGGATGCGGGGGGCCGTTACAATGAGCAGTTCTTC
CDR3 protein: CASSRDAGGRYNEQFF

V gene: TRBV7-9
D gene: NA
J gene: TRBJ2-3
clone size: NA
CDR3 DNA: TGTGCCAGCAGCCTAGGAGACGGTTTAGATACGCAGTATTTT
CDR3 protein: CASSLGDGLDTQYF

V gene: TRBV29-1
D gene: NA
J gene: TRBJ2-1
clone size: once
CDR3 DNA: TGCAGCGTTGAAGATCCGGTGTGGGGACACTACAATGAGCAGTTCTTC
CDR3 protein: CSVEDPVWGHYNEQFF

V gene: TRBV6-6
D gene: NA
J gene: TRBJ1-1
clone size: NA
CDR3 DNA: TGTGCCAGCAGTTCCGACAGAGTTGACACTGAAGCTTTCTTT
CDR3 protein: CASSSDRVDTEAFF

V gene: TRBV19
D gene: TRBD1
J gene: TRBJ1-2
clone size: NA
CDR3 DNA: TGTGCCACTTTAGAACAGGGGAGCTATGGCTACACCTTC
CDR3 protein: CATLEQGSYGYTF

V gene: TRBV4-1
D gene: TRBD1
J gene: TRBJ2-1
clone size: once
CDR3 DNA: TGCGCCAGCAGCCAGGGGGAGACAGGGGGCTGGTACAATGAGCAGTTCTTC
CDR3 protein: CASSQGETGGWYNEQFF

V gene: TRBV28
D gene: TRBD2
J gene: TRBJ2-7
clone size: NA
CDR3 DNA: TGTGCCAGCAGTTTTGGGACTAGCGACTCCTACGAGCAGTACTTC
CDR3 protein: CASSFGTSDSYEQYF

V gene: TRBV19
D gene: NA
J gene: TRBJ2-1
clone size: NA
CDR3 DNA: TGTGCCAGTAGTCTGGGCGGGGTCCGCTCCTACAATGAGCAGTTCTTC
CDR3 protein: CASSLGGVRSYNEQFF

V gene: TRBV1
D gene: NA
J gene: TRBJ2-4
clone size: NA
CDR3 DNA: TGCACCAGCAGCCAAGATAGCGGACTAGCGGGGAGGGCCAAAAACATTCAGTACTTC
CDR3 protein: CTSSQDSGLAGRAKNIQYF

V gene: TRBV7-8
D gene: TRBD1
J gene: TRBJ1-2
clone size: many
CDR3 DNA: TGTGCCAGCAGCCGGGGACAGGGGATGGGTGGCTACACCTTC
CDR3 protein: CASSRGQGMGGYTF

V gene: TRBV7-3
D gene: TRBD2
J gene: TRBJ2-3
clone size: NA
CDR3 DNA: TGTGCCAGCAGCGGACTAAGCGGGGGGACAGATACGCAGTATTTT
CDR3 protein: CASSGLSGGTDTQYF

V gene: TRBV7-8
D gene: TRBD1
J gene: TRBJ1-5
clone size: NA
CDR3 DNA: TGTGCCAGCAGTAAAACAGGGGGAGATAGCAATCAGCCCCAGCATTTT
CDR3 protein: CASSKTGGDSNQPQHF

V gene: TRBV10-2
D gene: NA
J gene: TRBJ1-6
clone size: NA
CDR3 DNA: TGCGCCAGCAGAACGGTCAGGGGAAATTCACCCCTCCACTTT
CDR3 protein: CASRTVRGNSPLHF

V gene: TRBV29-1
D gene: NA
J gene: TRBJ2-1
clone size: many
CDR3 DNA: TGCAGCGTGAAACCCCCCCCGACCGGGAGATCCTACAATGAGCAGTTCTTC
CDR3 protein: CSVKPPPTGRSYNEQFF

V gene: TRBV19
D gene: TRBD1
J gene: TRBJ2-7
clone size: NA
CDR3 DNA: TGTGCCAGTAGTATAGTTGGGACAGGGGCCACCTACGAGCAGTACTTC
CDR3 protein: CASSIVGTGATYEQYF

V gene: TRBV6-6
D gene: TRBD2
J gene: TRBJ2-3
clone size: NA
CDR3 DNA: TGTGCCAGCAGTTTCCCGGGGGGAGATAGCACAGATACGCAGTATTTT
CDR3 protein: CASSFPGGDSTDTQYF

V gene: TRBV25-1
D gene: TRBD2
J gene: TRBJ2-3
clone size: few
CDR3 DNA: TGTGCCAGCAGTGATGGGCTCGCTAGCGGGGGGCCAGATACGCAGTATTTT
CDR3 protein: CASSDGLASGGPDTQYF

V gene: TRBV11-2
D gene: NA
J gene: TRBJ1-2
clone size: NA
CDR3 DNA: TGTGCCAGCAGCTTAGAGTTCGGACTCTATGGCTACACCTTC
CDR3 protein: CASSLEFGLYGYTF

V gene: TRBV5-4
D gene: TRBD1
J gene: TRBJ2-7
clone size: NA
CDR3 DNA: TGTGCCAGCAGCTCCCGGGACAGGGGTGACGAGCAGTACTTC
CDR3 protein: CASSSRDRGDEQYF